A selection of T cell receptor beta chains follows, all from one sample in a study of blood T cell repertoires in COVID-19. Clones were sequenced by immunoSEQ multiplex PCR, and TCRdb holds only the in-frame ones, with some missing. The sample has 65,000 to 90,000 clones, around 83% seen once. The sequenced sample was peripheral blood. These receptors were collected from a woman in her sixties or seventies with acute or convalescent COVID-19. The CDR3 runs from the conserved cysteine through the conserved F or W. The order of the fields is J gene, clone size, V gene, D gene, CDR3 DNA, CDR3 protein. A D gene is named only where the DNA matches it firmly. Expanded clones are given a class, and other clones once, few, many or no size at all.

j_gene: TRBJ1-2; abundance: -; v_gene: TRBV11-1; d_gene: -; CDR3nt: TGTGCCAGCAGCTCGCTAGACAGAAACTATGGCTACACCTTC; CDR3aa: CASSSLDRNYGYTF
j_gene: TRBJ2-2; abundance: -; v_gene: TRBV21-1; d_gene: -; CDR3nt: TGTGCCAGCAGCAAAGAAGGGGGGGCCGAACTAATTATCGGGGAGCTGTTTTTT; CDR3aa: CASSKEGGAELIIGELFF
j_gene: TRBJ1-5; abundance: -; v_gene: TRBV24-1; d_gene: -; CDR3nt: TGTGCCACCAGAGACGGGGGGTTAAATCAGCCCCAGCATTTT; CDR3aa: CATRDGGLNQPQHF
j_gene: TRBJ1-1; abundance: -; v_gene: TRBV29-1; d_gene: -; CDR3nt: TGCAGCGCTGCCGGGACATCGGGTTCGAACACTGAAGCTTTCTTT; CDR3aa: CSAAGTSGSNTEAFF
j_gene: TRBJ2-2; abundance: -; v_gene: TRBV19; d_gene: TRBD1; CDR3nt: TGTGCCAGTCGTCGGGACAGAGACACCGGGGAGCTGTTTTTT; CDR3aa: CASRRDRDTGELFF
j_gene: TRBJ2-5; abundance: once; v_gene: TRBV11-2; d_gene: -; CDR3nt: TGTGCCAGCACCTTAACTCGGGGGAACCAAGAGACCCAGTACTTC; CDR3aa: CASTLTRGNQETQYF
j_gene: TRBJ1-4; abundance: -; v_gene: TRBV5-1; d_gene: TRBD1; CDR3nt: TGCGCCAGCAGCTCTGGACAGGGTGGAGGTAATGAAAAACTGTTTTTT; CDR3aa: CASSSGQGGGNEKLFF
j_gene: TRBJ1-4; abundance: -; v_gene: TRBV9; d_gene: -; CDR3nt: TGTGCCAGCAGCTCCGACGGGGAACTTGGCGAAAAACTGTTTTTT; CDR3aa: CASSSDGELGEKLFF
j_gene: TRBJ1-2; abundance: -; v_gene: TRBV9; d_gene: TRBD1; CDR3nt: TGTGCCAGCAGCACCACGGGGACAGGAACTAACTATGGCTACACCTTC; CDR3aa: CASSTTGTGTNYGYTF
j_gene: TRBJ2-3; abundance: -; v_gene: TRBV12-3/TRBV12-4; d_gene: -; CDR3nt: TGTGCCAGCAGTTCCCTCGTCACAGATACGCAGTATTTT; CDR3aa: CASSSLVTDTQYF
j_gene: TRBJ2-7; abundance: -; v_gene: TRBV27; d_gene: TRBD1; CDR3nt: TGTGCCAGCAGTACGCTCCCGGGACAGGGAGATTCCGAGCAGTACTTC; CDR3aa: CASSTLPGQGDSEQYF
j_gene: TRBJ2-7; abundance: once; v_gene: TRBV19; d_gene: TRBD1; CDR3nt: TGTGCCAGTAGCATCGCGGGACAGGGAACCTACGAGCAGTACTTC; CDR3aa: CASSIAGQGTYEQYF
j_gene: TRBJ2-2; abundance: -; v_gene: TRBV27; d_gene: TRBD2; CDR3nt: TGTGCCAGCAGTTTTGGGGGACTAGCGCTACAAAAGGAGCTGTTTTTT; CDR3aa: CASSFGGLALQKELFF
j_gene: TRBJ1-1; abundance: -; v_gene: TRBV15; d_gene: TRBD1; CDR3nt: TGTGCCACCAGCCGCCGACGGGACAGGGCTGGGGAGAACACTGAAGCTTTCTTT; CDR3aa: CATSRRRDRAGENTEAFF
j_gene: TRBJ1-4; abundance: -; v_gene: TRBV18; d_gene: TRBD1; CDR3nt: TGTGCCAGCTCATCTGGACAGGGGATTCGAGAAAAACTGTTTTTT; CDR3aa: CASSSGQGIREKLFF
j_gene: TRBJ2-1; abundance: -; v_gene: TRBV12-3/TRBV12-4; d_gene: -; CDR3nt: TGTGCCAGCAGGAGGGTATCCAGCAATGAGCAGTTCTTC; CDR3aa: CASRRVSSNEQFF
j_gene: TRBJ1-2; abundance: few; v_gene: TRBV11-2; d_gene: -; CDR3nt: TGTGCCAGCAGCTTAGAAAATTCAGGGTATGGCTACACCTTC; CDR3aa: CASSLENSGYGYTF
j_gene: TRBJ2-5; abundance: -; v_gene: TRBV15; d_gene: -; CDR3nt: TGTGCCACCAGCAGAGAGGCACAGATTCAAGAGACCCAGTACTTC; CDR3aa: CATSREAQIQETQYF
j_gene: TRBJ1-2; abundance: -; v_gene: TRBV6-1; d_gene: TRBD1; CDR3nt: TGTGCCAGCAGTGAAAGGAGAGGGGGCGGCTACACCTTC; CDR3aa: CASSERRGGGYTF
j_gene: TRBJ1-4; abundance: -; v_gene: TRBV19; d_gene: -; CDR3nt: TGTGCCAGTAGTATAGAATGGGGGGTAGAAGAAAAACTGTTTTTT; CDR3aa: CASSIEWGVEEKLFF
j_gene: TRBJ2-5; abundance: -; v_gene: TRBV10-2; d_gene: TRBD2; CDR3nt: TGCGCCAGCAGTGAGAGTAGCGGGGGGGCGTTATTCGGGCAAGAGACCCAGTACTTC; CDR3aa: CASSESSGGALFGQETQYF
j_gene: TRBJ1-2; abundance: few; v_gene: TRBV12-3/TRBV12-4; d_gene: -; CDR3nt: TGTGCCAGCCGCGAAGGGGACTATGGCTACACCTTC; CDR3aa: CASREGDYGYTF
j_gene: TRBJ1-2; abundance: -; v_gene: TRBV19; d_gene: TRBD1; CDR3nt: TGTGCCAGTAGGGGGACAGGAGATGGCTACACCTTC; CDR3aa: CASRGTGDGYTF
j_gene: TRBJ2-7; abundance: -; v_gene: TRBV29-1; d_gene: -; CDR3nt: TGCAGCGCAATAATAGGGGGTAACGAGCAGTACTTC; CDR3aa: CSAIIGGNEQYF
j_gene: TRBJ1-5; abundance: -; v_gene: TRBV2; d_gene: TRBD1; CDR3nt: TGTGCCAGCACCGGAGACAGGGGTGAGGGTCAGCCCCAGCATTTT; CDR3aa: CASTGDRGEGQPQHF
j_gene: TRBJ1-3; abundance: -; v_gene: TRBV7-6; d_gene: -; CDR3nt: TGTGCCAGCAGCTTAGCGGAGGGCTCCGGAAACACCATATATTTT; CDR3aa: CASSLAEGSGNTIYF
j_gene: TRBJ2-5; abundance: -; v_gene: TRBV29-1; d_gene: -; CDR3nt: TGCAGCGTTGCAAGGGGGGAGACCCAGTACTTC; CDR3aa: CSVARGETQYF
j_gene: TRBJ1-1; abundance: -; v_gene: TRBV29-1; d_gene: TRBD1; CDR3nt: TGCAGCGTTGTAAAGGGGGCGCAAGGTGGAGCTTTCTTT; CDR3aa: CSVVKGAQGGAFF
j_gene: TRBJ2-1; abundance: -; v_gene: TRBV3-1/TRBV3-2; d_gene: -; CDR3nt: TGTGCCAGCAGCCAAGAAGTTGCGCTAAGCTCCTACAATGAGCAGTTCTTC; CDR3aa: CASSQEVALSSYNEQFF
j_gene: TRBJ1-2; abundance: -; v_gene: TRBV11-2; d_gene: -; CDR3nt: TGTGCCAGCAGCTTAGTCCAGGGTGGCAGATATGGCTACACCTTC; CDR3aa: CASSLVQGGRYGYTF
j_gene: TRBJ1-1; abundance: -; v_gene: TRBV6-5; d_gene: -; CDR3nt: TGTGCCAGCGGGACACACCCGATGAACACTGAAGCTTTCTTT; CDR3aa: CASGTHPMNTEAFF
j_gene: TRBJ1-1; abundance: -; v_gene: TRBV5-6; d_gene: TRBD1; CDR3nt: TGTGCCAGCAGCTTGGGGCCAGGGGGCGGCACTGAAGCTTTCTTT; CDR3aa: CASSLGPGGGTEAFF
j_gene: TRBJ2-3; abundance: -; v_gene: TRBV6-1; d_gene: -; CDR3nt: TGTGCCAGCAGTGACCCCCCCGACAGCGCAGATACGCAGTATTTT; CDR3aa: CASSDPPDSADTQYF
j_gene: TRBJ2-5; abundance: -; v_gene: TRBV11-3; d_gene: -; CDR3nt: TGTGCCAGCAGCTTGTCCAGGGGAGAGACCCAGTACTTC; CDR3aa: CASSLSRGETQYF
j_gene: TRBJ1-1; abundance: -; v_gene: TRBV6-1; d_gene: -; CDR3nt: TGTGCCAGCAGCCCGCGCGAGAACACTGAAGCTTTCTTT; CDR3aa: CASSPRENTEAFF
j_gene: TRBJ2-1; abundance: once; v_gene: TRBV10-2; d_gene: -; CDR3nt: TGCGCCAGCAGTGAGCCCCGATCAGCGGGTCTCTACAATGAGCAGTTCTTC; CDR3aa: CASSEPRSAGLYNEQFF
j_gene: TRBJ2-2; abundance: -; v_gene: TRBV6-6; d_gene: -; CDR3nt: TGTGCCAGTTCTGTGACCGGGGAGCTGTTTTTT; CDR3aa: CASSVTGELFF
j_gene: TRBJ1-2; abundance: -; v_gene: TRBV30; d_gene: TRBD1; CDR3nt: TGTGCCTGGAGTGACAGGGGGCCAAGTGGCTACACCTTC; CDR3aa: CAWSDRGPSGYTF
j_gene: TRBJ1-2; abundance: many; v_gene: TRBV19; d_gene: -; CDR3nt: TGTGCCAGTAGTGAAGCGTTTTCAAACTATGGCTACACCTTC; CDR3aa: CASSEAFSNYGYTF
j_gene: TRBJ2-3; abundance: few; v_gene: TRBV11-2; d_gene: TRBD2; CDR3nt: TGTGCCAGCAGCTTATTGACTAGCGGGGGGCCAGATACGCAGTATTTT; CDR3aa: CASSLLTSGGPDTQYF
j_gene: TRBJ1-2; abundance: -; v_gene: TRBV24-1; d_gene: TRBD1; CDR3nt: TGTGCCACCAGTGAGGGACAGGGGTATGGCTACACCTTC; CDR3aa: CATSEGQGYGYTF
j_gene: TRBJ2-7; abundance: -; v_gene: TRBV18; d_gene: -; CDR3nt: TGTGCCAGCTCACTAGGGGCCGCCGCCTACGAGCAGTACTTC; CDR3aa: CASSLGAAAYEQYF
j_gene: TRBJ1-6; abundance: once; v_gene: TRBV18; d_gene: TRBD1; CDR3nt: TGTGCCAGCTCACCAGGGAGACAGGGATTGTTCGGTTCACCCCTCCACTTT; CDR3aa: CASSPGRQGLFGSPLHF
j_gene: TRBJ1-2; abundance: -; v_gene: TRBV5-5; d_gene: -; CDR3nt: TGTGCCAGCACCATGGGGAGTTGGGGCTACACCTTC; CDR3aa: CASTMGSWGYTF
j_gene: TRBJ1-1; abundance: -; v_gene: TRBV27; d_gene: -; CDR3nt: TGTGCCAGCAGTTTACGGCTGGGGCCTGAAGCTTTCTTT; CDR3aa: CASSLRLGPEAFF
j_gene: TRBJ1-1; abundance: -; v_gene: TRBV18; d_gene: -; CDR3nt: TGTGCCAGCTCATATGGACAGCCTGGGACTGAAGCTTTCTTT; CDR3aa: CASSYGQPGTEAFF
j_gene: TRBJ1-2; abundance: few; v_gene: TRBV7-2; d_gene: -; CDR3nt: TGTGCCAGCAGCTCCCCGGTGGGGGGGCGCGGCTACACCTTC; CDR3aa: CASSSPVGGRGYTF
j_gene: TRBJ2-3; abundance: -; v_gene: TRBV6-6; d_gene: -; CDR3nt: TGTGCCAGCAGCTTTCTGGGAGAGGATACGCAGTATTTT; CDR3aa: CASSFLGEDTQYF
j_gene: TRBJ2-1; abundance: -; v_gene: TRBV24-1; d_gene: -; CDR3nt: TGTGCCACCAGTCCCACGGGGGTAGGCGAGCAGTTCTTC; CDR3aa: CATSPTGVGEQFF
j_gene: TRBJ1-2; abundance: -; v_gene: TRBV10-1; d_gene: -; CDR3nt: TGCGCCAGCAGTGAGTCGAAAAGGGGCGCAGGGTGGCATACTAACTATGGCTACACCTTC; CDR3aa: CASSESKRGAGWHTNYGYTF
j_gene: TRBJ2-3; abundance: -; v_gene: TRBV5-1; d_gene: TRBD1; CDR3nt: TGCGCCAGCAACCGGGACAGCCTGCCAGATACGCAGTATTTT; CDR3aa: CASNRDSLPDTQYF
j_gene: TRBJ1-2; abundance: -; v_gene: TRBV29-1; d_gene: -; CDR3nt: TGCAGCGTTGAAGCCAGGGTCAATGGCTACACCTTC; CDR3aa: CSVEARVNGYTF
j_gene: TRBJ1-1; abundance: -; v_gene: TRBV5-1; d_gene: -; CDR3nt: TGCGCCAGCAGCTCATCAGGGTCGATGAACACTGAAGCTTTCTTT; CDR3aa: CASSSSGSMNTEAFF
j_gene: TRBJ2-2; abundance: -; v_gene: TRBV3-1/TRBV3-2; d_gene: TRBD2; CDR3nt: TGTGCCAGCAGCCCTGGACTAGCGGGGGGGACCGGGGAGCTGTTTTTT; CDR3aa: CASSPGLAGGTGELFF